This section outlines one T cell receptor (beta chain) sequence together with its context. How the authors handled the data: It was from reference gene primer amplification that nucleated cell counts were estimated. Profiled with immunoSEQ multiplex PCR; TCRdb holds only in-frame clones, not every one. V and J calls and clone size are as listed in that table; D and trimming were resolved from the DNA. This sample has about 480,000 clones, with 85% to 90% found just once. This sample stems from a study of blood T cell repertoires in COVID-19. The CDR3 has 12 residues. The germline gives CDR1 SGHNT, CDR2 YYREEE (reference sequence). V lost 4 bases, J lost 10 bases, and 6 bases stayed unmatched. Recovered Cohort 3 donors showed two negative PCRs, clearance, or symptom resolution.

This sequence originates from a woman aged 35 to 49 who had recovered from COVID-19. The chain carries TRBV5-4 and TRBJ1-1, with 8 positions matching TRBD1. Material for sequencing was PBMCs or T cells enriched from blood (not recorded which). The CDR3 coding sequence is TGTGCCAGCAGCCCGGACAGGGAACGAGCTTTCTTT. It specifies CASSPDRERAFF. Complete variable domain (other parts from reference TRBV5-4 and TRBJ1-1): ETGVTQSPTHLIKTRGQQVTLRCSSQSGHNTVSWYQQALGQGPQFIFQYYREEENGRGNFPPRFSGLQFPNYSSELNVNALELDDSALYLCASSPDRERAFFGQGTRLTVV.